The T cell receptor (beta chain) under discussion was sequenced for a study of PD-1 blockade in classical Hodgkin lymphoma. Study-level points and caveats: Complete responders matched newly diagnosed patients in baseline diversity.

As concerns this clone: Its cognate antigen is unknown.

Method: immunoSEQ multiplex PCR; TCRdb's copy keeps in-frame clones and lacks some. The table lists roughly 50,000 clones, roughly 90% of them singletons, with approximately 15% in the top ten. The CDR3 contains 16 residues. The germline CDR1 and CDR2 sequences are LNHDA and SQIVND (reference sequence). Trimming stripped 1 base from V and 6 bases from J, with 15 bases between. The time point is: cycle 4 day 1 (C4D1), after more than five weeks of nivolumab. Each patient relapsed following autologous stem cell transplantation, and prior brentuximab vedotin exposure differed. The specimen was peripheral blood mononuclear cells (PBMCs), collected before the fourth cycle of nivolumab. The rearrangement joins TRBV19 to TRBJ2-2; no definite D call. The sequence derives from a human donor with classical Hodgkin lymphoma. The DNA for the CDR3 is TGTGCCAGTAGTATAGGAGGAGAACTCCCGTCCGGGGAGCTGTTTTTT. It encodes CASSIGGELPSGELFF. Using reference TRBV19 and TRBJ2-2 for the parts outside the CDR3, the full variable domain is DGGITQSPKYLFRKEGQNVTLSCEQNLNHDAMYWYRQDPGQGLRLIYYSQIVNDFQKGDIAEGYSVSREKKESFPLTVTSAQKNPTAFYLCASSIGGELPSGELFFGEGSRLTVL.